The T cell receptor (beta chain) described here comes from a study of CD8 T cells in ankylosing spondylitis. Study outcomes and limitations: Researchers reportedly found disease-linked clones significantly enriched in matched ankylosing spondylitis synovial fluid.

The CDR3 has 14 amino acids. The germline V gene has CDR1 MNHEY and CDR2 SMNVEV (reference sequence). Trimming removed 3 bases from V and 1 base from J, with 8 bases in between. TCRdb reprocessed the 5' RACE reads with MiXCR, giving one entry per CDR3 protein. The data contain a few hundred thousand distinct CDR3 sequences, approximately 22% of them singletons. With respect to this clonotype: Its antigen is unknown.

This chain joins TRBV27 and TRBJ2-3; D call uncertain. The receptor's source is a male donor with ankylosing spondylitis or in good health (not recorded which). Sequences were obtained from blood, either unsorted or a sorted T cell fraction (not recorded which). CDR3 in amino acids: CASSFGPRTDTQYF. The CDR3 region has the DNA TGTGCCAGCAGTTTCGGGCCGCGCACAGATACGCAGTATTTT.